Listed below are T cell receptor beta chains from one sample, sequenced in a study of blood T cell repertoires in COVID-19. Method: immunoSEQ multiplex PCR; TCRdb's copy keeps in-frame clones and lacks some. The table records about 25,000 clones, more than 75% of them present only once. The sequencing sample was made of peripheral blood. Receptors originate from a woman of 80 years or more with acute or convalescent COVID-19. Each CDR3 is given with its conserved first and last residue. A D gene is named only where the DNA matches it firmly. The size of a clone is reported for some rows only, either as once, few or many, or as a class for expanded clones.

J: TRBJ1-6; D: .; size: few; V: TRBV30; CDR3: CAWSVQGNSPLHF; DNA: TGTGCCTGGAGTGTACAGGGTAATTCACCCCTCCACTTT
J: TRBJ1-1; D: .; size: .; V: TRBV7-2; CDR3: CASSLEGDIGTEAFF; DNA: TGTGCCAGCAGCTTAGAAGGGGACATCGGGACTGAAGCTTTCTTT
J: TRBJ1-6; D: .; size: .; V: TRBV7-2; CDR3: CASSPRGGSSYNSPLHF; DNA: TGTGCCAGCAGCCCTCGGGGGGGTTCCTCCTATAATTCACCCCTCCACTTT
J: TRBJ2-2; D: TRBD1; size: .; V: TRBV5-1; CDR3: CASGQGASRSGELFF; DNA: TGCGCCAGCGGACAGGGGGCGAGTCGGAGCGGGGAGCTGTTTTTT
J: TRBJ2-3; D: .; size: .; V: TRBV27; CDR3: CASRSRGTDTQYF; DNA: TGTGCCAGCAGGTCCAGGGGTACAGATACGCAGTATTTT
J: TRBJ1-2; D: .; size: .; V: TRBV18; CDR3: CASSQGHNYGYTF; DNA: TGTGCCAGCTCACAGGGGCATAACTATGGCTACACCTTC
J: TRBJ2-6; D: .; size: .; V: TRBV12-3/TRBV12-4; CDR3: CASRTSGANVLTF; DNA: TGTGCCAGCAGGACTTCTGGGGCCAACGTCCTGACTTTC
J: TRBJ1-1; D: .; size: .; V: TRBV6-1; CDR3: CASSEDYWNTEAFF; DNA: TGTGCCAGCAGTGAAGATTATTGGAACACTGAAGCTTTCTTT
J: TRBJ1-2; D: .; size: .; V: TRBV2; CDR3: CASSGDTGRYTF; DNA: TGTGCCAGCAGTGGGGATACAGGGCGCTACACCTTC
J: TRBJ1-2; D: TRBD1; size: .; V: TRBV10-2; CDR3: CASRRDRGGGYTF; DNA: TGCGCCAGCAGAAGGGACAGAGGAGGGGGCTACACCTTC
J: TRBJ2-7; D: .; size: once; V: TRBV18; CDR3: CASSPPDKDLYEQYF; DNA: TGTGCCAGCTCACCTCCCGACAAAGATTTGTACGAGCAGTACTTC
J: TRBJ2-7; D: .; size: .; V: TRBV19; CDR3: CASSLNRAGEQYF; DNA: TGTGCCAGTAGTCTTAACAGGGCGGGCGAGCAGTACTTC
J: TRBJ1-2; D: TRBD1; size: few; V: TRBV19; CDR3: CASSIPRSLNRDRGHGYTF; DNA: TGTGCCAGTAGTATACCCCGCTCATTAAACCGGGACAGGGGACATGGCTACACCTTC
J: TRBJ2-1; D: TRBD1; size: .; V: TRBV18; CDR3: CASSPQGQGQFNEQFF; DNA: TGTGCCAGCTCACCACAAGGACAGGGGCAGTTCAATGAGCAGTTCTTC
J: TRBJ2-1; D: TRBD2; size: .; V: TRBV7-2; CDR3: CASSLQPGLANEQFF; DNA: TGTGCCAGCAGCCTACAACCGGGACTAGCGAATGAGCAGTTCTTC
J: TRBJ1-3; D: .; size: .; V: TRBV7-6; CDR3: CASSPSPPSGNTIYF; DNA: TGTGCCAGCAGCCCCAGTCCTCCCTCTGGAAACACCATATATTTT
J: TRBJ2-1; D: .; size: .; V: TRBV7-2; CDR3: CASARYSYNEQFF; DNA: TGTGCCAGCGCGAGGTACTCCTACAATGAGCAGTTCTTC
J: TRBJ2-1; D: TRBD2; size: .; V: TRBV4-1; CDR3: CASSQDKGLAGYNEQFF; DNA: TGCGCCAGCAGCCAAGATAAAGGACTAGCGGGATACAATGAGCAGTTCTTC
J: TRBJ1-3; D: .; size: .; V: TRBV2; CDR3: CASTGLISGNTIYF; DNA: TGTGCCAGCACGGGACTGATCTCTGGAAACACCATATATTTT
J: TRBJ2-1; D: TRBD2; size: .; V: TRBV7-2; CDR3: CASSLEGITSGNEQFF; DNA: TGTGCCAGCAGCTTAGAAGGGATTACTAGCGGCAATGAGCAGTTCTTC
J: TRBJ1-3; D: .; size: .; V: TRBV19; CDR3: CASSTPGGASSGNTIYF; DNA: TGTGCCAGTAGTACCCCCGGCGGAGCGAGCTCTGGAAACACCATATATTTT
J: TRBJ2-7; D: .; size: .; V: TRBV27; CDR3: CASSSGDGAYEQYF; DNA: TGTGCCAGCAGTTCGGGTGACGGAGCCTACGAGCAGTACTTC
J: TRBJ1-2; D: TRBD1; size: .; V: TRBV19; CDR3: CASRARDRDGYTF; DNA: TGTGCCAGTAGGGCTCGGGACAGGGATGGCTACACCTTC
J: TRBJ1-5; D: .; size: .; V: TRBV6-5; CDR3: CASSYYRDQPQHF; DNA: TGTGCCAGCAGTTACTATCGGGATCAGCCCCAGCATTTT
J: TRBJ2-5; D: TRBD1; size: .; V: TRBV6-5; CDR3: CASSRGQGEETQYF; DNA: TGTGCCAGCAGCAGAGGACAGGGCGAAGAGACCCAGTACTTC
J: TRBJ1-1; D: TRBD1; size: once; V: TRBV18; CDR3: CASSPTGTGPTEAFF; DNA: TGTGCCAGCTCCCCTACCGGGACAGGACCTACCGAAGCTTTCTTT
J: TRBJ2-5; D: TRBD2; size: .; V: TRBV4-3; CDR3: CASSPSRAGVGETQYF; DNA: TGCGCCAGCAGCCCCTCCAGGGCGGGAGTGGGGGAGACCCAGTACTTC
J: TRBJ1-2; D: TRBD1; size: .; V: TRBV10-3; CDR3: CAISDSGTGGLVMYGYTF; DNA: TGTGCCATCAGTGACTCAGGGACAGGGGGCTTGGTTATGTATGGCTACACCTTC
J: TRBJ1-1; D: TRBD1; size: .; V: TRBV4-1; CDR3: CASSQFRVRDSMNTEAFF; DNA: TGCGCCAGCAGCCAATTCCGTGTCCGGGACAGCATGAACACTGAAGCTTTCTTT
J: TRBJ1-2; D: .; size: .; V: TRBV24-1; CDR3: CATSTGTGGYTF; DNA: TGTGCCACCTCGACAGGCACGGGTGGCTACACCTTC
J: TRBJ2-7; D: .; size: .; V: TRBV5-5; CDR3: CASSWGSAGSGGEQYF; DNA: TGTGCCAGCAGCTGGGGCAGCGCGGGATCTGGAGGCGAGCAGTACTTC
J: TRBJ2-7; D: TRBD2; size: .; V: TRBV6-2/TRBV6-3; CDR3: CASSYLWSSGAPPNLYEQYF; DNA: TGTGCCAGCAGTTACCTTTGGTCTAGCGGGGCGCCGCCCAATCTCTACGAGCAGTACTTC
J: TRBJ1-2; D: .; size: .; V: TRBV29-1; CDR3: CGGVENYGYTF; DNA: TGCGGAGGGGTTGAGAACTATGGCTACACCTTC
J: TRBJ2-1; D: TRBD1; size: .; V: TRBV7-9; CDR3: CASSPIATHRGPPNEQFF; DNA: TGTGCCAGCAGCCCTATAGCCACTCACAGGGGGCCCCCCAATGAGCAGTTCTTC
J: TRBJ1-3; D: .; size: .; V: TRBV5-8; CDR3: CASSLKKAAGNTIYF; DNA: TGTGCCAGCAGCTTGAAGAAGGCGGCTGGAAACACCATATATTTT
J: TRBJ1-4; D: .; size: .; V: TRBV7-2; CDR3: CASSFGPGNEKLFF; DNA: .
J: TRBJ1-2; D: .; size: .; V: TRBV29-1; CDR3: CSVSSDNYGYTF; DNA: TGCAGCGTCTCGAGCGACAACTATGGCTACACCTTC
J: TRBJ1-2; D: .; size: once; V: TRBV18; CDR3: CASSPADFNYGYTF; DNA: TGTGCCAGCTCACCAGCAGACTTTAACTATGGCTACACCTTC
J: TRBJ2-5; D: TRBD1; size: .; V: TRBV4-1; CDR3: CASSRGTGDGPRETQYF; DNA: TGCGCCAGCAGCAGGGGCACAGGGGACGGGCCCCGAGAGACCCAGTACTTC
J: TRBJ2-7; D: .; size: .; V: TRBV9; CDR3: CASSVGYGVTYEQYF; DNA: TGTGCCAGCAGCGTAGGTTACGGGGTGACCTACGAGCAGTACTTC
J: TRBJ2-3; D: TRBD2; size: .; V: TRBV9; CDR3: CASSVGSAGGPMYF; DNA: TGTGCCAGCAGCGTAGGTTCAGCGGGAGGGCCTATGTATTTT
J: TRBJ2-7; D: TRBD2; size: .; V: TRBV2; CDR3: CASSDGTSGRFYEQYF; DNA: TGTGCCAGCAGTGACGGGACTAGCGGGAGATTCTACGAGCAGTACTTC
J: TRBJ1-1; D: .; size: .; V: TRBV19; CDR3: CAIRDTGQREAFF; DNA: TGTGCCATCCGGGACACCGGGCAACGGGAAGCTTTCTTT
J: TRBJ1-2; D: TRBD1; size: .; V: TRBV5-1; CDR3: CASSLGGQSYGYTF; DNA: TGCGCCAGCAGCTTGGGGGGACAGTCCTATGGCTACACCTTC
J: TRBJ1-2; D: .; size: .; V: TRBV5-1; CDR3: CASSPGGGPGGILTF; DNA: TGCGCCAGCAGCCCCGGAGGTGGCCCGGGCGGCATTCTCACCTTC
J: TRBJ2-7; D: TRBD1; size: .; V: TRBV5-1; CDR3: CASSLDRGVYYEQYF; DNA: TGCGCCAGCAGCTTGGACAGGGGTGTGTACTACGAGCAGTACTTC
J: TRBJ2-2; D: TRBD2; size: .; V: TRBV6-2/TRBV6-3; CDR3: CASSHPGLAGEVTGELFF; DNA: TGTGCCAGCAGCCACCCGGGACTAGCGGGGGAAGTAACCGGGGAGCTGTTTTTT
J: TRBJ2-3; D: .; size: .; V: TRBV5-4; CDR3: CASSGYGDTQYF; DNA: TGTGCCAGCAGCGGTTACGGAGATACGCAGTATTTT
J: TRBJ1-1; D: .; size: .; V: TRBV18; CDR3: CASSPRERTGAEAFF; DNA: TGTGCCAGCTCACCACGGGAGCGGACCGGAGCTGAAGCTTTCTTT
J: TRBJ1-1; D: TRBD1; size: .; V: TRBV2; CDR3: CASSYRQGGTEAFF; DNA: TGTGCCAGCAGTTACCGACAGGGGGGCACTGAAGCTTTCTTT
J: TRBJ2-7; D: .; size: .; V: TRBV11-2; CDR3: CASSYSQGYEQYF; DNA: TGTGCCAGCAGCTACAGCCAGGGGTACGAGCAGTACTTC
J: TRBJ1-1; D: TRBD1; size: .; V: TRBV30; CDR3: CAWSVRQGRAFF; DNA: TGTGCCTGGAGTGTACGACAGGGGAGAGCTTTCTTT
J: TRBJ1-4; D: TRBD1; size: .; V: TRBV5-1; CDR3: CASSFGDRGTNEKLFF; DNA: TGCGCCAGCAGCTTCGGGGACAGGGGAACTAATGAAAAACTGTTTTTT